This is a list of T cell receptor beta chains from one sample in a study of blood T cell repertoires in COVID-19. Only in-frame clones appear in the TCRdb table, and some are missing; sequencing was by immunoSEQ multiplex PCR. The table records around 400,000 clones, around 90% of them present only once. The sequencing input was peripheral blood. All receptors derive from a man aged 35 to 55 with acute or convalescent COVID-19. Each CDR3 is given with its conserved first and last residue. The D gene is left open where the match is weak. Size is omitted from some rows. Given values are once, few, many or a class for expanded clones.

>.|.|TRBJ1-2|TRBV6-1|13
TGTGCCAGCAGTGAATCGGGGGACTATGGCTACACCTTC
CASSESGDYGYTF
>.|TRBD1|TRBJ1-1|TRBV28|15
TGTGCCAGCAGCGACAGGGGTTGGACGAACACTGAAGCTTTCTTT
CASSDRGWTNTEAFF
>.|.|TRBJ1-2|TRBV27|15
TGTGCCAGCAGTTTATCAGCAGGAGGATTCTATGGCTACACCTTC
CASSLSAGGFYGYTF
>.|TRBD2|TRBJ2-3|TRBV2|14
TGTGCCAGCGGGCGACTAGCATCGCAAGATACGCAGTATTTT
CASGRLASQDTQYF
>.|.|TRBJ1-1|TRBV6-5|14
TGTGCCAGCAGTTACTTTCGGGGTAGGACTGAAGCTTTCTTT
CASSYFRGRTEAFF
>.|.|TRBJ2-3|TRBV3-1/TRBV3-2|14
TGTGCCAGCAGCTCAAACCCAGGCACAGATACGCAGTATTTT
CASSSNPGTDTQYF
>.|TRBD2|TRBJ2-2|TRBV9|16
TGTGCCAGCAGCGTAGCCGGGGGGGCATTTACCGGGGAGCTGTTTTTT
CASSVAGGAFTGELFF
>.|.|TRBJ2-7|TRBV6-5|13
TGTGCCAGCAGTTACTCGCCGACAGACGAGCAGTACTTC
CASSYSPTDEQYF
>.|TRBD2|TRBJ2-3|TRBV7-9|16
TGTGCCAGCAGCTTAACTAGCGGGGGGGCGGCAGATACGCAGTATTTT
CASSLTSGGAADTQYF
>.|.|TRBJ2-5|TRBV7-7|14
TGTGCTAGCAGCTTAGCTGCGGTTTTCGAGACCCAGTACTTC
CASSLAAVFETQYF
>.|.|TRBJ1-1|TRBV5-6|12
TGTGCCAGCAGCTCGCTTAGTACTGAAGCTTTCTTT
CASSSLSTEAFF
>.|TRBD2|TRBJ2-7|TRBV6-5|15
TGTGCCAGCAGTCGGACTAGCGTGAACTCCTACGAGCAGTACTTC
CASSRTSVNSYEQYF
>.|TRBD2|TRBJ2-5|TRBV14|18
TGTGCCAGCAGCCAAGCCTTTCCCCGGAATAGGGAGGGGGAGACCCAGTACTTC
CASSQAFPRNREGETQYF
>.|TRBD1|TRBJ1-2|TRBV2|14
TGTGCCAGCACCGGGACAGGGGTGATACGGGGCTACACCTTC
CASTGTGVIRGYTF
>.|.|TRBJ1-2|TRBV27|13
TGTGCCAGCAGTTTTCGGGGGGCGGAAGGCTACACCTTC
CASSFRGAEGYTF
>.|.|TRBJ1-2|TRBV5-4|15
TGTGCCAGCAGCTTGGTCACACAGGCATTCTATGGCTACACCTTC
CASSLVTQAFYGYTF
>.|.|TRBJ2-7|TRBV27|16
TGTGCCAGCAGTCCCGCCGTCTACTGGAACAGCTATGAGCAGTACTTC
CASSPAVYWNSYEQYF
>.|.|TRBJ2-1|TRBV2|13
TGTGCCAGCAGCGGGGGTAGGGTCGGTGAGCAGTTCTTC
CASSGGRVGEQFF
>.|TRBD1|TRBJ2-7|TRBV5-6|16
TGTGCCAGCAGCGACAACAGGGGCCTCTCCACCTACGAGCAGTACTTC
CASSDNRGLSTYEQYF
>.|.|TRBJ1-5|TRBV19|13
TGTGCCAGTACAGCCGAGGGCCATCAGCCCCAGCATTTT
CASTAEGHQPQHF
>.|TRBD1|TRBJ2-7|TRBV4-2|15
TGTGCCAGCAGCCTTGAGACAGGGGGCATCTACGAGCAGTACTTC
CASSLETGGIYEQYF
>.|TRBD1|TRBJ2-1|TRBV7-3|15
TGTGCCAGCAGCTCGGGACAGGGGAGACACAATGAGCAGTTCTTC
CASSSGQGRHNEQFF
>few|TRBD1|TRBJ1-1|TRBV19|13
TGTGCCAGTAGTACGGACAGGGACACTGAAGCTTTCTTT
CASSTDRDTEAFF
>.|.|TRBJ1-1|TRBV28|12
TGTGCCAGCAGGTCCGGGGGGCGCCGAGCTTTCTTT
CASRSGGRRAFF
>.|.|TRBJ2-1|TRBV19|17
TGTGCCAGTAGTATAAGCTCGGGGCGGGACTCCTACAATGAGCAGTTCTTC
CASSISSGRDSYNEQFF
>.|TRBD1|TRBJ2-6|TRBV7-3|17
TGTGCCAGCAGAAAACAGGGGCTGACCTCTGGGGCCAACGTCCTGACTTTC
CASRKQGLTSGANVLTF
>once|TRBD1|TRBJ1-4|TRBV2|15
TGTGCCAGCAGTGAGAACAGGGGAACTAATGAAAAACTGTTTTTT
CASSENRGTNEKLFF
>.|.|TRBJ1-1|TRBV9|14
TGTGCCAGCAGCGTAGGGGGGCGGACCACTGAAGCTTTCTTT
CASSVGGRTTEAFF
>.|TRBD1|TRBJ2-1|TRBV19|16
TGTGCCAGTAGTATAGTACTAGGGGGCGAGCGAGTTGAGCAGTTCTTC
CASSIVLGGERVEQFF
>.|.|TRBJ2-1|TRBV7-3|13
TGTGCCAGCAGCTTATACCAAGGGGATGAGCAGTTCTTC
CASSLYQGDEQFF
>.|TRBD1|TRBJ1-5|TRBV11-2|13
TGTGCCAGCAGCACAGGGGACAATCAGCCCCAGCATTTT
CASSTGDNQPQHF
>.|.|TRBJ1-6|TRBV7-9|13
TGTGCCAGCAGCTTAGCATCCTCTTCACCCCTCCACTTT
CASSLASSSPLHF
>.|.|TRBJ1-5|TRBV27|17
TGTGCCAGCAGTCCTTTCGCATCGGAGGCTGGGGATCAGCCCCAGCATTTT
CASSPFASEAGDQPQHF
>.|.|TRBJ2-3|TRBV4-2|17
TGTGCCAGCAGCCAAGGGGCATCCCAGGGGGGCGCAGATACGCAGTATTTT
CASSQGASQGGADTQYF
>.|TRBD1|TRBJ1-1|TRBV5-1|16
TGCGCCAGCAGCAACCCCGGGACAGGGTTGAACACTGAAGCTTTCTTT
CASSNPGTGLNTEAFF
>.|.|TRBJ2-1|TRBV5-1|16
TGCGCCAGCAGCCCCCGCTTAGCGCGCTCCTACAATGAGCAGTTCTTC
CASSPRLARSYNEQFF
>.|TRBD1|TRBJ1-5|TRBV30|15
TGTGCCTGGAGTGCCCGGGACAGGGTTGATCAGCCCCAGCATTTT
CAWSARDRVDQPQHF
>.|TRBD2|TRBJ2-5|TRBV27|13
TGTGCCAGCAGTTTCAGCGGGGGAGAGACCCAGTACTTC
CASSFSGGETQYF
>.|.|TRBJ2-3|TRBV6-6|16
TGTGCCAGCAGTCGTAGGCGGGGTTTAAGCACAGATACGCAGTATTTT
CASSRRRGLSTDTQYF
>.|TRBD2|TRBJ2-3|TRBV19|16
TGTGCCAGTAGTAGAAGGACTAGCGGGGGGCCAGATACGCAGTATTTT
CASSRRTSGGPDTQYF
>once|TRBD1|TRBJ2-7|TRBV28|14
TGTGCCAGCAGTCGAGACAGGGTTAGGGGCGAGCAGTACTTC
CASSRDRVRGEQYF